Following are 29 T cell receptor beta chains from one sample sequenced in a study of T cell repertoires in cytomegalovirus infection (dated by TCRdb to the late 2010s). Sequencer: Illumina HiSeq 1500. TCRdb itself trimmed the public reads at Q25 with fastp, ran MiXCR and retained productive beta chains. Each entry is one CDR3 protein sequence, shown with its most common DNA and genes. The sample table shows more than 400,000 distinct CDR3 sequences, and more than 20% are seen once. The ten most abundant clones make up about 13% of the sample. The sequencing sample was made of PBMCs. The receptors originated from a human donor in good health (CMV status not recorded). Some clones in this sample may be carry-over from other donors' samples.

This chain joins TRBV11-3 and TRBJ1-3; a weak D match, TRBD1 (6 bases). V lost 6 bases and J 0 bases, leaving 18 bases between the germline ends. Germline loops: CDR1 SGHNT, CDR2 YENEEA. The CDR3 sequence is 17 residues long. The DNA of the CDR3 is TGTGCCAGCAGTCTAGTATGGGGGCTTAACTCTGGAAACACCATATATTTT. It encodes CASSLVWGLNSGNTIYF. Full variable domain (missing parts from reference TRBV11-3 and TRBJ1-3): EAGVVQSPRYKIIEKKQPVAFWCNPISGHNTLYWYLQNLGQGPELLIRYENEEAVDDSQLPKDRFSAERLKGVDSTLKIQPAELGDSAVYLCASSLVWGLNSGNTIYFGEGSWLTVV.

This clonotype was counted only a few times. One junction end disagrees with the germline gene, perhaps due to a read error. This chain connects TRBV4-1 to TRBJ1-3, with D uncertain. Germline V gene sequence: CDR1 MGHRA, CDR2 YSYEKL. This CDR3 region has 11 residues. CDR3 sequence reads: CASSYGHTIYF. CDR3 sequence (DNA): TGCGCCAGCAGCTATGGACACACCATATATTTT.

This clonotype showed up just a few times. In nucleotides, the CDR3 is TGTGCCAGCAGCTCACGGGGACGTAGATCCTACAATGAGCAGTTCTTC. Translation: CASSSRGRRSYNEQFF. The chain has TRBV7-2 and TRBJ2-1; D possibly uses TRBD1 or TRBD2 (5 bases each). The ends were cut back, 4 bases at V and 1 base at J, with 14 bases in the middle. This CDR3 has 16 amino acids. Germline lookup yields CDR1 SGHTA and CDR2 FQGNSA.

The chain is built from TRBV28 and TRBJ2-1, with 10 nucleotides matching TRBD2. V trimming: 6 bases; J trimming: 11 bases; junction bases outside the gene matches: 10. The germline V gene encodes CDR1 MDHEN and CDR2 SYDVKM. The CDR3 covers 14 residues. The DNA for the CDR3 is TGTGCCAGCAGCTCCGAGCGGGAGGGCCCCCAGCAGTTCTTC. Translated, it gives CASSSEREGPQQFF.

The rearrangement joins TRBV7-9 to TRBJ2-5, with 7 positions matching TRBD1. The CDR3 spans 15 residues. CDR1 and CDR2 from the germline V gene are SEHNR and FQNEAQ (reference sequence). V was clipped by 4 bases and J by 2 bases; unmatched bases: 7. In DNA, the CDR3 is TGTGCCAGCAGCTCGGAGGCCAGGGGGCAAGAGACCCAGTACTTC. Translating gives CASSSEARGQETQYF.

The chain combines TRBV27 with TRBJ2-2; 7 bases align to TRBD1. Germline CDR1 is MNHEY and CDR2 is SMNVEV (reference sequence). The CDR3 is 15 amino acids. Trimming at V came to 2 bases and at J to 3 bases, leaving 3 bases not matched to a gene. The CDR3 is CASSLRQGYTGELFF. In DNA form, the CDR3 reads TGTGCCAGCAGTTTAAGACAGGGTTACACCGGGGAGCTGTTTTTT.

V is TRBV12-3 or TRBV12-4 and J is TRBJ2-1; 7 bases map to TRBD2. CDR3 length: 14 residues. J gave up 9 bases and V 1 base, and 6 bases lay outside the gene matches. DNA of the CDR3: TGTGCCAGCAGTTTAGGCGGGAGAGTAGGTGAGCAGTTCTTC. Amino acid sequence: CASSLGGRVGEQFF.

This clonotype has only a few counts. The chain recombines TRBV5-4 with TRBJ2-1; 7 bases agree with TRBD2. There are 14 residues in the CDR3. Looked up from germline, CDR1 is SGHNT and CDR2 is YYREEE (reference sequence). With 0 bases clipped from V and 7 bases from J, the junction kept 4 bases outside the gene matches. CDR3 residues: CASSLDWTRNEQFF. The CDR3 nucleotides are TGTGCCAGCAGCTTGGATTGGACTAGGAATGAGCAGTTCTTC.

A few counts support this clonotype. The chain is built from TRBV24-1 and TRBJ2-1; 12 bases are shared with TRBD2. CDR1 and CDR2 from the germline V gene are KGHDR and SFDVKD. Unmatched junction bases numbered 6, after V lost 0 bases and J lost 7 bases. The CDR3 contains 17 residues. DNA of the CDR3: TGTGCCACCAGTGATTTGACGACTAGCGGGAGCCTGAATGAGCAGTTCTTC. It translates to CATSDLTTSGSLNEQFF.

This clonotype was detected a few times. This chain uses TRBV9 with TRBJ1-2; D unresolved. Trimming took 4 bases from V and 5 from J, leaving 12 bases between them. Germline assignment: CDR1 SGDLS and CDR2 YYNGEE. CDR3 length equals 13 residues. CDR3 region: CASSPRTDYGYTF. The CDR3, as DNA: TGTGCCAGCAGCCCCCGGACTGATTATGGCTACACCTTC.

J is TRBJ2-5 and V is TRBV12-3 or TRBV12-4; the D is unclear. CDR3 length: 13 residues. V was cut by 6 bases and J by 2 bases, with 10 bases left in between. The CDR3 is CASRWIGQETQYF. The CDR3 nucleotides read TGTGCCAGCAGATGGATTGGGCAAGAGACCCAGTACTTC.

This clonotype was recorded at least ten times. This chain links TRBV7-2 with TRBJ2-3, with D uncertain. Trimming cost V 0 bases and J 1 base, with 8 bases left between them. Germline CDR1 SGHTA, CDR2 FQGNSA. The CDR3 length is 15 residues. CDR3 coding DNA: TGTGCCAGCAGCTTAGCCGATCGGGGCACAGATACGCAGTATTTT. Its protein product is CASSLADRGTDTQYF. Filled out from reference TRBV7-2 and TRBJ2-3, the complete variable domain reads GAGVSQSPSNKVTEKGKDVELRCDPISGHTALYWYRQSLGQGLEFLIYFQGNSAPDKSGLPSDRFSAERTGGSVSTLTIQRTQQEDSAVYLCASSLADRGTDTQYFGPGTRLTVL.

At least ten counts were recorded for this clonotype. This rearrangement joins TRBV6-2 or TRBV6-3 to TRBJ2-1, with 7 positions matching TRBD1. CDR3 length: 17 amino acids. V was pared by 3 bases and J by 7 bases, with 15 bases of the junction left unmatched. CDR1 is MNHEY, CDR2 SVGEGT, per germline. CDR3 sequence: CASSYTPGSRGRNEQFF. CDR3 in DNA: TGTGCCAGCAGTTATACCCCGGGGAGTAGGGGGCGGAATGAGCAGTTCTTC.

This clonotype has just a few counts. This rearrangement joins TRBV5-4 to TRBJ2-6, with D hard to call. The V gene's germline CDR1 is SGHNT and CDR2 YYREEE (reference sequence). This CDR3 has 19 amino acids. V gave up 1 base and J gave up 2 bases, with 19 bases separating them. Here the CDR3 DNA reads TGTGCCAGCAGCTTGCTTGTCCAGAGCAGTTGGGCTGGGGCCAACGTCCTGACTTTC. It codes for CASSLLVQSSWAGANVLTF.

In its sample, this clonotype was seen a few times. As DNA, the CDR3 is TGCGCCAGCAGCCAAGACGGGACAGGGAACTATGGCTACACCTTC. Translated: CASSQDGTGNYGYTF. The chain links TRBV4-3 to TRBJ1-2, with TRBD1 matching over 9 bases. Trimming cost V 0 bases and J 2 bases; bases outside gene matches: 1. The CDR3 spans 15 residues. Germline CDR1 is LGHNA and CDR2 is YSLEER.

V and J are TRBV11-2 and TRBJ2-4; TRBD2 might be the D (5 bases). Germline CDR1 and CDR2: SGHAT and FQNNGV. This CDR3 spans 17 amino acids. Trimming removed 1 base at V and 2 bases at J, with 15 bases between. The CDR3 sequence is CASSLGRAIITKNIQYF. The CDR3 DNA is TGTGCCAGCAGCTTAGGGCGGGCAATTATAACCAAAAACATTCAGTACTTC.

The sample holds a few counts of this clonotype. V is TRBV12-3 or TRBV12-4 and J is TRBJ1-3; no clear D gene. This CDR3 region has 12 residues. V lost 3 bases and J 2 bases, leaving 2 bases between the germline ends. CDR3 amino acids: CASSFPGNTIYF. Written as DNA, the CDR3 is TGTGCCAGCAGTTTCCCTGGAAACACCATATATTTT.

This clonotype was picked up a small number of times. J is TRBJ1-5 and V is TRBV6-6, with D tentatively TRBD1 (6 bases). Germline V gene data show CDR1 as MNHNY and CDR2 as SVGAGI (reference sequence). CDR3 length: 14 amino acids. V gave up 7 bases and J gave up 11 bases, with 21 bases separating them. CDR3: CASTLDSFKSSQHF. For the CDR3, the DNA is TGTGCCAGCACCTTGGACAGTTTTAAATCGTCCCAGCATTTT.

The table lists this clonotype with many counts. The V and J genes are TRBV7-2 and TRBJ1-6; unclear D gene. In germline, CDR1 is SGHTA, CDR2 FQGNSA. The CDR3 contains 16 residues. V was pared by 0 bases and J by 3 bases, with 9 bases between. CDR3: CASSLAHNNYNSPLHF. Here the CDR3 DNA reads TGTGCCAGCAGCTTAGCGCACAACAACTATAATTCACCCCTCCACTTT.

The CDR3 here is CAWSPIGATNEKLFF. The CDR3 DNA reads as TGTGCCTGGAGCCCCATTGGGGCAACTAATGAAAAACTGTTTTTT. The genes are TRBV30 and TRBJ1-4; unclear D gene. Germline-derived CDR1 and CDR2 are GTSNPN and SVGIG (reference sequence). Deletions cut 3 bases from V and 0 bases from J, with 11 bases between. CDR3 length: 15 residues.

This chain joins TRBV18 and TRBJ2-5; 7 nucleotides agree with TRBD1. In germline, CDR1 is KGHSH, CDR2 LQKENI. Unmatched junction bases numbered 8, after V lost 3 bases and J lost 7 bases. The CDR3 extends over 14 amino acids. The CDR3 nucleotides read TGTGCCAGCTCACCGGTGACAGGGATCGCGACCCAGTACTTC. Protein sequence: CASSPVTGIATQYF.

J is TRBJ1-2 and V is TRBV20-1; D possibly corresponds to TRBD1 (6 bases). CDR3 length: 15 residues. The V and J ends lost 1 base and 4 bases respectively, with 16 bases between them. From germline, CDR1 is DFQATT and CDR2 SNEGSKA (reference sequence). The DNA for the CDR3 is TGCAGTGCTAGAGGACAGGCCGAACGGCTCTATGGCTACACCTTC. Translating gives CSARGQAERLYGYTF.

This chain uses TRBV14 with TRBJ2-5, with D possibly being TRBD1 (6 bases). Germline V gene lookup returns CDR1 SGHDN and CDR2 FVKESK. The CDR3 runs to 13 residues. Trimming cost V 2 bases and J 5 bases, with 9 bases left between them. The CDR3 loop reads CASSQWGRETQYF. CDR3 coding DNA: TGTGCCAGCAGCCAATGGGGGCGGGAGACCCAGTACTTC.

Of note for this clonotype: A junction end diverges from the germline sequence, so it may reflect a read error. The chain combines TRBV2 with TRBJ2-7; D unresolved. The germline V gene has CDR1 SNHLY and CDR2 FYNNEI. The CDR3 is 11 residues long. The CDR3 region is CASTTLGEQCF. CDR3 DNA: TGTGCCAGCACCACCTTAGGCGAGCAGTGCTTC. The variable domain in full, with the rest retrieved from reference TRBV2 and TRBJ2-7, is EPEVTQTPSHQVTQMGQEVILRCVPISNHLYFYWYRQILGQKVEFLVSFYNNEISEKSEIFDDQFSVERPDGSNFTLKIRSTKLEDSAMYFCASTTLGEQCFGPGTRLTVT.

CDR3 sequence: CASSEGARRETQYF. As DNA, the CDR3 is TGTGCCAGCAGTGAGGGAGCCCGGCGGGAGACCCAGTACTTC. The rearrangement joins TRBV6-1 to TRBJ2-5, with D tentatively TRBD2 (5 bases). The CDR3 runs to 14 residues. Trimming shortened V by 3 bases and J by 5 bases, and 13 bases separated the two germline ends. The germline gives CDR1 MNHNS, CDR2 SASEGT.

This clonotype was seen a handful of times. This sequence joins TRBV24-1 and TRBJ2-7, with 7 positions matching TRBD1. V trimming: 3 bases; J trimming: 2 bases; junction bases outside the gene matches: 9. Germline values: CDR1 KGHDR, CDR2 SFDVKD. The CDR3 sequence is 16 residues long. The CDR3 is CATSDTGQSGAYEQYF. CDR3 bases: TGTGCCACCAGTGATACGGGACAGTCAGGGGCCTACGAGCAGTACTTC.

The rearrangement uses TRBV11-2 and TRBJ2-5, with 8 bases lining up with TRBD1. Trimming at V came to 5 bases and at J to 1 base, leaving 6 bases not matched to a gene. The CDR3 extends over 15 amino acids. Germline CDR1 SGHAT, CDR2 FQNNGV. CDR3 bases: TGTGCCAGCAGCCGAGACAGGGGAGCCCAAGAGACCCAGTACTTC. Protein sequence: CASSRDRGAQETQYF.

The sample holds a few counts of this clonotype. This chain links TRBV19 with TRBJ1-2, with no clear D. V shed 3 bases and J shed 6 bases, with 17 bases lying between them. The V gene's germline CDR1 is LNHDA and CDR2 SQIVND (reference sequence). The CDR3 runs to 15 residues. CDR3 amino acids: CASSIPGAPVHGYTF. The CDR3 bases are TGTGCCAGTAGTATCCCTGGCGCGCCGGTACATGGCTACACCTTC.

Concerning this clonotype: With a much larger clone just one base away, this may be a read error. This chain joins TRBV7-2 and TRBJ2-7; D is possibly TRBD2 (6 bases). The V gene lost 5 bases and the J gene lost 2 bases, with 13 bases spanning the gap. The germline gives CDR1 SGHTA, CDR2 FQGNSA. This CDR3 has 14 residues. CDR3 in DNA: TGTGCCAGCAGCCCCCAGCGGGCGGCCTACGAGCAGTACGTC. Amino acids: CASSPQRAAYEQYV.